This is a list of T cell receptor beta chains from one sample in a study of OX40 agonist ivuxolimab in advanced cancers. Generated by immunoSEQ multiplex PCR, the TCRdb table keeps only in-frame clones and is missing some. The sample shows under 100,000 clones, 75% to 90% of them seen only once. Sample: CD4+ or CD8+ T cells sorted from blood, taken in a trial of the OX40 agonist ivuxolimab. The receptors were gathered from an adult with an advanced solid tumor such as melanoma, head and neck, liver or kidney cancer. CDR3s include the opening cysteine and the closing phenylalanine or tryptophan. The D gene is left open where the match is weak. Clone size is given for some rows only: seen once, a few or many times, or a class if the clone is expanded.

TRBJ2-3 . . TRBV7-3 TGTGCCAGCAGCTTAGGGCCTAAAGATACGCAGTATTTT CASSLGPKDTQYF
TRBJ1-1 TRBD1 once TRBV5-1 TGCGCCAGCAGCTTGACAGGGGTGGACACTGAAGCTTTCTTT CASSLTGVDTEAFF
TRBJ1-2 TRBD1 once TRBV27 TGTGCCAGCAGCCCAGGGACAGGTACGGACTATGGCTACACCTTC CASSPGTGTDYGYTF
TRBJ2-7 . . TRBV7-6 TGTGCCAGCAGCCCGGGACAACGGAGCCCCCTCGAGCAGTACTTC CASSPGQRSPLEQYF
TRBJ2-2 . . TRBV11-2 TGTGCCAGCAGCTCCCGGGCCACCGGGGAGCTGTTTTTT CASSSRATGELFF
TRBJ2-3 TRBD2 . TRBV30 TGTGCCTGGAGTTCGAATACCGGGACTAGCGGGATGGATACGCAGTATTTT CAWSSNTGTSGMDTQYF
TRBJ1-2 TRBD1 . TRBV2 TGTGCCAGCAGGAACGGACAGGGCCCCTATGGCTACACCTTC CASRNGQGPYGYTF
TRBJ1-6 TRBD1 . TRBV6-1 TGTGCCAGCAGTGAAGGGAGGAAAACAGGGGCACCCCTCCACTTT CASSEGRKTGAPLHF
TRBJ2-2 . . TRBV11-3 TGTGCCAGCAGCTTAGGACGGAACACCGGGGAGCTGTTTTTT CASSLGRNTGELFF
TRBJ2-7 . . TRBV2 TGTGCCAGCAGTGTCGGACCCAAAGATGGCACCTACGAGCAGTACTTC CASSVGPKDGTYEQYF
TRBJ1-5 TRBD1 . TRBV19 TGTGCCAGTAGTATAGTGACAGGGAATCAGCCCCAGCATTTT CASSIVTGNQPQHF
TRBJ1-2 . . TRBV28 TGTGCCAGCAGTTTACCAGAGGAGAACTATGGCTACACCTTC CASSLPEENYGYTF
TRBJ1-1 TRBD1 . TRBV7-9 TGTGCCAGCAGCTCAGTCGGACAGGGATGGACTGAAGCTTTCTTT CASSSVGQGWTEAFF
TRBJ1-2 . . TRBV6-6 TGTGCCAGCAGTTACTCGATCCGAAGATCGAGCTATGGCTACACCTTC CASSYSIRRSSYGYTF
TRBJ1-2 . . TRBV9 TGTGCCAGCAGCCAGTCCCTCAACTATGGCTACACCTTC CASSQSLNYGYTF
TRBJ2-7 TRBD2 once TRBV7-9 TGTGCCAGCAGCCCTCTCGGGAGGAGGGCCAACGAGCAGTACTTC CASSPLGRRANEQYF
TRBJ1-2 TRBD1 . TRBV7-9 TGTGCCAGCACCAGACAGGGAAATCTAAGGGGCTACACCTTC CASTRQGNLRGYTF
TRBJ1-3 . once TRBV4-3 TGCGCCAGCAGCCAAGACGCACAGTTAAGGGGAAACACCATATATTTT CASSQDAQLRGNTIYF
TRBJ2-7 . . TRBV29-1 TGCAGCGTTAGGACAGGAGGGGGAACCTACGAGCAGTACTTC CSVRTGGGTYEQYF
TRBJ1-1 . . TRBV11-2 TGTGCCAGCAGCTTAGGGGACACTGAAGCTTTCTTT CASSLGDTEAFF
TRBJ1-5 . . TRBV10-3 TGTGCCATCAGTGAGGGATCTAATAGCAATCAGCCCCAGCATTTT CAISEGSNSNQPQHF
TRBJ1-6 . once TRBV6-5 TGTGCCAGCAAAACAGCGTATAATTCACCCCTCCACTTT CASKTAYNSPLHF
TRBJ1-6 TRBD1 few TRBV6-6 TGTGCCAGCAGCTCTCGAGACAGGGTCAATTCACCCCTCCACTTT CASSSRDRVNSPLHF
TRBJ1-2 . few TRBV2 TGTGCCAGCAGTGAAAGTTTTGGCTACACCTTC CASSESFGYTF
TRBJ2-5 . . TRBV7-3 TGTGCCAGCAGCTTTGAGACCCAGTACTTC CASSFETQYF
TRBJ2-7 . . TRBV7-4 TGTGCCAGCAGCTTCCCCCCCCGGGAGTACTTC CASSFPPREYF
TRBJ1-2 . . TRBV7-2 TGTGCCAGCAGCGCCACAGTGAATTATGGCTACACCTTC CASSATVNYGYTF
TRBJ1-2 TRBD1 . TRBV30 TGTGCCTGGAGTGTACCCAGCGGACAGGCGACAAACTATGGCTACACCTTC CAWSVPSGQATNYGYTF
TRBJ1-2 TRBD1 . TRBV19 TGTGCCAGTAGTATTTCGGGACAGGGGGCGCAAAACTATGGCTACACCTTC CASSISGQGAQNYGYTF
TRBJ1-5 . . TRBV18 TGTGCCAGCTCACCAAGGGATAGGGGATCAAATCAGCCCCAGCATTTT CASSPRDRGSNQPQHF
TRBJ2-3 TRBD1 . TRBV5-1 TGCGCCAGCAGAAGAGGACAGGGGACGATGGGAGGGAGACATACCACAGATACGCAGTATTTT CASRRGQGTMGGRHTTDTQYF
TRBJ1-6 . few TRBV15 TGTGCCACCAGCAGAATCTCCGGGAATTCACCCCTCCACTTT CATSRISGNSPLHF
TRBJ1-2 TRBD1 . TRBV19 TGTGCCAGTAGTGACCGGGACAGGGAAGGCTACACCTTC CASSDRDREGYTF
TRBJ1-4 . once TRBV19 TGTGCCAGTAGTATAGTCGCCAGTAACAATGAAAAACTGTTTTTT CASSIVASNNEKLFF
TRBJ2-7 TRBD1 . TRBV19 TGTGCCAGTAGTGCCTCGGGACAGGGCCTCTACGAGCAGTACTTC CASSASGQGLYEQYF
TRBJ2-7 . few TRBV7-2 TGTGCCAGCACCGTTGGCAGGGTCTCCTACGAGCAGTACTTC CASTVGRVSYEQYF
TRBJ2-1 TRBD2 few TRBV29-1 TGCAGCGTTCCTGCGGGACTAGCGGGGTTTAATGAGCAGTTCTTC CSVPAGLAGFNEQFF
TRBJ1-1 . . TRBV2 TGTGCCAGCAGTGCTACAGTGAACACTGAAGCTTTCTTT CASSATVNTEAFF
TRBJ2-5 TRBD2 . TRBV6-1 TGTGCCAGCAGTGAGTCACTAGCGGGGGTGGAGGAGACCCAGTACTTC CASSESLAGVEETQYF
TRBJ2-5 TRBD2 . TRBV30 TGTGCCTGGACGGGGGGTTCAGGGACCCAGTACTTC CAWTGGSGTQYF
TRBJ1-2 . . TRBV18 TGTGCCAGCTCAGAATCCAAAGGGAACTATGGCTACACCTTC CASSESKGNYGYTF